This T cell receptor (beta chain) was captured in a study of OX40 agonist ivuxolimab in advanced cancers. Study background: Cohort: approximately 83% men, mean age around 60, aged about 23 to 80. Allowance was made for prior anti-PD-1, anti-PD-L1 or anti-CTLA-4 therapy, and roughly 39% had some. Partial responses, seen in three patients, involved one hepatocellular carcinoma and two cutaneous melanomas.

Study-level results: Averaged across samples, CD8+ T cells carried more expanded clones than CD4+ did.

Assay: immunoSEQ multiplex PCR; the TCRdb copy retains only in-frame clones and omits some. The sample includes approximately 44,000 clones, around nine tenths of them seen just once. V shed 3 bases and J shed 4 bases, with 4 bases lying between them. The CDR3 spans 12 residues. The germline CDR1 and CDR2 sequences are SGHVS and FQNEAQ. As regards this clone: As yet, its antigen is unknown.

This receptor was identified in an adult with an advanced solid tumor such as melanoma, head and neck, liver or kidney cancer. Sequenced material: CD4+ or CD8+ T cells sorted from blood, taken in a trial of the OX40 agonist ivuxolimab. The chain couples TRBV7-8 to TRBJ2-1; no definite D call. The CDR3 DNA sequence: TGTGCCAGCAGCTTCAATTACAATGAGCAGTTCTTC. This sequence encodes CASSFNYNEQFF. The whole variable domain, remainder taken from reference TRBV7-8 and TRBJ2-1, is GAGVSQSPRYKVAKRGQDVALRCDPISGHVSLFWYQQALGQGPEFLTYFQNEAQLDKSGLPSDRFFAERPEGSVSTLKIQRTQQEDSAVYLCASSFNYNEQFFGPGTRLTVL.